This T cell receptor beta chain was profiled in a study of cytomegalovirus exposure and HLA in healthy donors. Whole-study findings and limits: A subsequent analysis found that TCR clusters from the first cohort also tended to co-occur in the 120 or so validation repertoires, with approximately 95% of cluster scores above 0.

CDR3 length: 15 residues. With 3 bases removed from V and 7 bases from J, the gap between germline ends came to 17 bases. The germline gives CDR1 PRHDT, CDR2 FYEKMQ (reference sequence). Repertoires were generated with immunoSEQ multiplex PCR, while TCRdb's copy carries only in-frame clones and drops some. The sample includes 200,000 to 300,000 clones, approximately 86% of them seen just once. Notes on this clone: Its cognate antigen is unknown.

The TCR comes from a woman aged 25 to 45 in good health and CMV-seropositive. What was sequenced was PBMCs. The chain employs TRBV13 and TRBJ2-3; D might be TRBD2 (6 bases). CDR3 in DNA: TGTGCCAGCAGCTTGCGGGACTCCCTACGCCATACGCAGTATTTT. Amino acids: CASSLRDSLRHTQYF.